What follows are 29 T cell receptor beta chains derived from one specimen sequenced in a study of shared clonotypes between healthy human individuals. The assay was immunoSEQ multiplex PCR, and TCRdb's table has in-frame clones only and misses some. The table has hundreds of thousands of clones, around 95% seen once. As defined, naive CD8 cells were CD45RO-negative and positively selected for CCR7, with terminally differentiated effector memory CD45RA+ cells excluded. Sequenced sample: naive CD8+ T cells sorted from blood. The origin of the receptors is a woman aged 25 to 39 in good health.

The chain carries TRBV28 and TRBJ2-7; D is undetermined. Per the germline V gene, CDR1 is MDHEN and CDR2 is SYDVKM. V was clipped by 5 bases and J by 3 bases, with 8 bases between them. The CDR3 is 12 residues long. The CDR3 sequence is CASSINGYEQYF. CDR3 in DNA: TGTGCCAGCAGTATCAATGGCTACGAGCAGTACTTC.

J is TRBJ2-2 and V is TRBV14; the match to TRBD2 covers 11 bases. V dropped 0 bases and J dropped 7; count of bases not matched to a gene: 7. CDR1 and CDR2 (germline): SGHDN, FVKESK. This CDR3 has 17 amino acids. The CDR3 here is CASSQESLAGAGGELFF. In DNA, the CDR3 is TGTGCCAGCAGCCAAGAGTCACTAGCGGGAGCTGGCGGGGAGCTGTTTTTT.

This clone was seen a few times. The V call is TRBV28, the J call TRBJ2-7; the D is unclear. This CDR3 is 12 amino acids long. Trimming shortened V by 8 bases and J by 2 bases, and 10 bases separated the two germline ends. CDR1 is MDHEN and CDR2 is SYDVKM in the germline V gene. The CDR3 DNA sequence: TGTGCCAGCGCCCCTTCCCCCTACGAGCAGTACTTC. It encodes CASAPSPYEQYF.

This clone was counted once. The genes are TRBV5-6 and TRBJ1-2; D unclear. CDR1 SGHDT and CDR2 YYEEEE come from the germline V gene. Trimming took off 0 bases at V and 7 bases at J, with 16 bases between the two ends. This CDR3 region has 15 residues. CDR3 sequence reads: CASSLGVGLFGGYTF. CDR3 DNA sequence: TGTGCCAGCAGCTTGGGTGTGGGCCTATTCGGTGGCTACACCTTC.

The rearrangement links TRBV30 to TRBJ2-3, with a possible D match to TRBD1 (6 bases). Germline V gives CDR1 GTSNPN, CDR2 SVGIG (reference sequence). The CDR3 consists of 15 residues. The V and J ends lost 2 bases and 6 bases respectively, with 18 bases between them. The CDR3 bases are TGTGCCTGGAGTTGGGGGCGGTTCTCGGTCGATACGCAGTATTTT. Amino acids: CAWSWGRFSVDTQYF.

The rearrangement joins TRBV7-3 to TRBJ2-2, with 10 bases that match TRBD1. V lost 2 bases and J lost 5; bases outside the gene matches: 2. Germline V gene lookup returns CDR1 SGHTA and CDR2 FQGTGA. The CDR3 is 15 residues long. CDR3 region: CASSLWDRGTGELFF. In DNA, the CDR3 is TGTGCCAGCAGCTTATGGGACAGGGGTACCGGGGAGCTGTTTTTT.

The chain carries TRBV13 and TRBJ2-1; 8 nucleotides match TRBD2. Trimming removed 0 bases from V and 2 bases from J; junction bases left unmatched: 9. This CDR3 comprises 18 residues. Germline V gives CDR1 PRHDT, CDR2 FYEKMQ (reference sequence). The CDR3 loop reads CASSLGGGLEPTYNEQFF. The CDR3 bases are TGTGCCAGCAGCTTAGGAGGGGGACTAGAACCAACCTACAATGAGCAGTTCTTC.

The chain's CDR3 is CATRTRLRTF. CDR3 coding DNA: TGTGCCACCAGGACCCGCCTTAGGACTTTC. The rearrangement uses TRBV27 and TRBJ2-6; D uncertain. Looked up from germline, CDR1 is MNHEY and CDR2 is SMNVEV (reference sequence). Deletions cut 10 bases from V and 18 bases from J, with 16 bases between. This CDR3 has 10 residues.

The chain employs TRBV28 and TRBJ1-2; D gene ambiguous. This CDR3 has 15 amino acids. The germline gives CDR1 MDHEN, CDR2 SYDVKM. V gave up 6 bases and J gave up 2 bases, with 16 bases separating them. The CDR3 DNA is TGTGCCAGCAGCACCGGTTGGGGAACGAACTATGGCTACACCTTC. Translated, it gives CASSTGWGTNYGYTF.

Only one count was recorded for this clone. The J gene is TRBJ2-1, the V gene TRBV6-5; the match to TRBD1 covers 7 bases. V gave up 4 bases and J gave up 7 bases; unmatched junction bases: 10. The CDR3 length is 15 residues. The V gene's germline CDR1 is MNHEY and CDR2 SVGAGI. The DNA of the CDR3 is TGTGCCAGCAGTTCGGGTTGGGACAGTTTGAATGAGCAGTTCTTC. Protein product: CASSSGWDSLNEQFF.

This chain joins TRBV7-8 and TRBJ2-1; a possible D gene is TRBD1 (5 bases). The CDR3 is 14 residues long. Germline CDR1 and CDR2: SGHVS and FQNEAQ. The V and J ends lost 0 bases and 8 bases respectively, with 11 bases between them. CDR3 sequence: CASSLAMGRYEQFF. The CDR3 nucleotides read TGTGCCAGCAGCTTAGCGATGGGGCGGTATGAGCAGTTCTTC.

The CDR3 protein is CATSLIAGAYEQYF. The CDR3 DNA follows: TGTGCCACCAGCCTGATAGCGGGCGCTTACGAGCAGTACTTC. The chain has TRBV15 and TRBJ2-7; TRBD2 matches at 7 bases. This CDR3 region has 14 residues. After removal of 5 bases from V and 4 bases from J, the junction contained 8 bases not matched to a gene. CDR1 and CDR2 (germline): LNHNV, YYDKDF (reference sequence). Filled out from reference TRBV15 and TRBJ2-7, the complete variable domain reads DAMVIQNPRYQVTQFGKPVTLSCSQTLNHNVMYWYQQKSSQAPKLLFHYYDKDFNNEADTPDNFQSRRPNTSFCFLDIRSPGLGDTAMYLCATSLIAGAYEQYFGPGTRLTVT.

In DNA, the CDR3 is TGTGCCAGCAGCCCGGAACAGGGGGCCTGGGGAAAACTGTTTTTT. This encodes CASSPEQGAWGKLFF. This chain links TRBV7-9 with TRBJ1-4; TRBD1 matches at 9 bases. Unmatched junction bases numbered 11, after V lost 5 bases and J lost 10 bases. The CDR3 spans 15 residues. CDR1 and CDR2 from the germline V gene are SEHNR and FQNEAQ (reference sequence).

The chain carries TRBV28 and TRBJ2-2, with D unresolved. Germline CDR1 reads MDHEN; CDR2 reads SYDVKM. The CDR3 is 15 residues long. Trimming pared 7 bases from V and 3 bases from J, leaving 15 bases between. DNA for the CDR3: TGTGCCAGCAACACGCCAGCCGTTTACACCGGGGAGCTGTTTTTT. Translating it yields CASNTPAVYTGELFF.

The CDR3 loop reads CASRPSSGRKNYNEQFF. The CDR3, as DNA: TGTGCCAGCAGACCCTCGTCCGGGAGGAAGAACTACAATGAGCAGTTCTTC. This chain joins TRBV7-9 and TRBJ2-1, with 7 nucleotides matching TRBD2. After removal of 6 bases from V and 3 bases from J, the junction contained 14 bases not matched to a gene. CDR3 size: 17 residues. Germline values: CDR1 SEHNR, CDR2 FQNEAQ (reference sequence). Full variable domain (rest looked up from reference TRBV7-9 and TRBJ2-1): DTGVSQNPRHKITKRGQNVTFRCDPISEHNRLYWYRQTLGQGPEFLTYFQNEAQLEKSRLLSDRFSAERPKGSFSTLEIQRTEQGDSAMYLCASRPSSGRKNYNEQFFGPGTRLTVL.

The V and J genes are TRBV5-1 and TRBJ1-5; TRBD1 agrees at 8 bases. The ends lost 0 bases at V and 5 bases at J; junction bases unmatched: 7. The length of the CDR3 is 16 residues. Germline assignment: CDR1 SGHRS and CDR2 YFSETQ. CDR3 nucleotides: TGCGCCAGCAGCTTGGAGGACAGGGAGAAAGATCAGCCCCAGCATTTT. It specifies CASSLEDREKDQPQHF.

V usage is TRBV19 and J usage is TRBJ1-2; D possibly corresponds to TRBD1 (5 bases). This CDR3 comprises 14 residues. Deletions cut 7 bases from V and 4 bases from J, with 16 bases between. Germline V gives CDR1 LNHDA, CDR2 SQIVND (reference sequence). CDR3 protein: CASMGGLATYGYTF. CDR3 nucleotide sequence: TGTGCCAGTATGGGGGGGTTAGCCACCTATGGCTACACCTTC.

The gene calls are TRBV27 and TRBJ1-1; the D is unclear. The CDR3 length is 15 residues. Trimming took 0 bases from V and 0 from J, leaving 8 bases between them. CDR1 and CDR2 (germline): MNHEY, SMNVEV (reference sequence). The CDR3 is CASSLSSEVNTEAFF. In DNA form, the CDR3 reads TGTGCCAGCAGTTTATCGAGCGAGGTGAACACTGAAGCTTTCTTT.

CDR3 sequence (DNA): TGTGCCAGCAGCTTCTATGGCGACGAGCAGTACTTC. Its translation is CASSFYGDEQYF. V is TRBV7-6 and J is TRBJ2-5; D gene ambiguous. The DNA end favors TRBJ2-7, so the J call may be wrong. Germline V CDR1 and CDR2: SGHVS, FNYEAQ. The CDR3 runs 12 residues.

The chain employs TRBV27 and TRBJ2-5, with D maybe TRBD2 (5 bases). V lost 2 bases to trimming and J lost 5 bases, with 12 bases between them. The germline gives CDR1 MNHEY, CDR2 SMNVEV (reference sequence). The CDR3 length is 14 residues. This chain's CDR3 is CASSLDEGGETQYF. The CDR3 nucleotides read TGTGCCAGCAGTTTAGACGAGGGTGGGGAGACCCAGTACTTC.

The CDR3 region is CASRQSTDTQYF. The CDR3 bases are TGTGCCAGCCGGCAGAGCACAGATACGCAGTATTTT. V gene TRBV6-1 combines with J gene TRBJ2-3; D remains unclear. Germline-derived CDR1 and CDR2 are MNHNS and SASEGT. This CDR3 is built from 12 residues. The germline V and J ends were trimmed by 8 bases and 0 bases, with 6 bases remaining between them.

The V call is TRBV27, the J call TRBJ2-7, with D perhaps matching TRBD1 (6 bases). This CDR3 has 14 amino acids. The V gene lost 10 bases and the J gene lost 4 bases, with 20 bases spanning the gap. Germline-derived CDR1 and CDR2 are MNHEY and SMNVEV (reference sequence). The CDR3 loop is CATQHAGTPYEQYF. The DNA of the CDR3 is TGTGCCACCCAGCATGCCGGGACACCATACGAGCAGTACTTC.

The V and J genes are TRBV27 and TRBJ1-1, with D unresolved. The germline gives CDR1 MNHEY, CDR2 SMNVEV (reference sequence). The CDR3 runs to 16 residues. The ends were cut back, 3 bases at V and 1 base at J, with 15 bases in the middle. This CDR3 reads CASSFSPGTGNTEAFF. The CDR3 DNA sequence: TGTGCCAGCAGTTTCTCCCCCGGAACCGGGAACACTGAAGCTTTCTTT.

The V gene is TRBV13, the J gene TRBJ2-7, with 7 nucleotides matching TRBD1. Germline values: CDR1 PRHDT, CDR2 FYEKMQ (reference sequence). The length of the CDR3 is 11 residues. J gave up 7 bases and V 5 bases, and 2 bases lay outside the gene matches. The CDR3 region has the DNA TGTGCCAGCAGCATACAGGGGGAGCAGTACTTC. It is translated as CASSIQGEQYF.

This chain links TRBV27 with TRBJ2-3; D gene uncertain. The V gene's germline CDR1 is MNHEY and CDR2 SMNVEV (reference sequence). The CDR3 length is 15 residues. The V end was cut by 7 bases, the J end by 2 bases, with 16 bases between. The CDR3 loop reads CASNLAGQNTDTQYF. Written as DNA, the CDR3 is TGTGCCAGCAACCTCGCTGGCCAGAACACAGATACGCAGTATTTT.

The chain carries TRBV15 and TRBJ2-2; 9 bases are shared with TRBD1. The CDR3 is 16 residues long. V lost 6 bases and J lost 7; bases outside the gene matches: 12. Germline-derived CDR1 and CDR2 are LNHNV and YYDKDF (reference sequence). CDR3 amino acids: CATRTAGQGLSGELFF. The CDR3 region has the DNA TGTGCCACCAGGACAGCAGGACAGGGGTTGAGCGGGGAGCTGTTTTTT. The entire variable domain, with the rest obtained from reference TRBV15 and TRBJ2-2, is as follows: DAMVIQNPRYQVTQFGKPVTLSCSQTLNHNVMYWYQQKSSQAPKLLFHYYDKDFNNEADTPDNFQSRRPNTSFCFLDIRSPGLGDTAMYLCATRTAGQGLSGELFFGEGSRLTVL.

The rearrangement uses TRBV29-1 and TRBJ2-5, with D possibly TRBD2 on 6 matching bases. The J call is in doubt because the DNA end fits TRBJ2-7 better. Germline assignment: CDR1 SQVTM and CDR2 ANQGSEA. This CDR3 spans 17 amino acids. CDR3: CSVEIPGGQRVSYEQYF. Here the CDR3 DNA reads TGCAGCGTTGAGATCCCCGGCGGGCAGCGGGTCTCCTACGAGCAGTACTTC.

The chain joins TRBV9 to TRBJ1-1, with D uncertain. Trimming took 3 bases from V and 1 from J, leaving 16 bases between them. The CDR3 spans 16 residues. Germline V gene lookup returns CDR1 SGDLS and CDR2 YYNGEE. The CDR3 bases are TGTGCCAGCAGCGGACGCTTTAGTCGGGGGAACACTGAAGCTTTCTTT. Protein: CASSGRFSRGNTEAFF.

The rearrangement uses TRBV9 and TRBJ2-5; D gene ambiguous. V was shortened by 2 bases and J by 3 bases, with 2 bases between the two germline ends. Germline values: CDR1 SGDLS, CDR2 YYNGEE. The CDR3 covers 11 residues. CDR3 nucleotide sequence: TGTGCCAGCAGCGTGAAAGAGACCCAGTACTTC. Translating gives CASSVKETQYF.